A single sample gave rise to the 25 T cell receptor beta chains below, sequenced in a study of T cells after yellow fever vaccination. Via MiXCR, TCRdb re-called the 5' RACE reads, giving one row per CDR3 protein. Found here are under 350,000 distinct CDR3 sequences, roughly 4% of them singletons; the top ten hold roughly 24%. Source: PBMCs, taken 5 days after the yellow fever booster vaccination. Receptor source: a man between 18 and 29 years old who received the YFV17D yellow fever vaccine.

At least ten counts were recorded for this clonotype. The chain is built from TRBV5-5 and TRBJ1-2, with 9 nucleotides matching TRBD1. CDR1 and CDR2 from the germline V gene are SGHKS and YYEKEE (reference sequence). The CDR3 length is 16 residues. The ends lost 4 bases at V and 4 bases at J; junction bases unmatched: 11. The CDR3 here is CASSHDRGNNPYGYTF. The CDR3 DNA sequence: TGTGCCAGCAGCCATGACAGGGGGAACAACCCCTATGGCTACACCTTC.

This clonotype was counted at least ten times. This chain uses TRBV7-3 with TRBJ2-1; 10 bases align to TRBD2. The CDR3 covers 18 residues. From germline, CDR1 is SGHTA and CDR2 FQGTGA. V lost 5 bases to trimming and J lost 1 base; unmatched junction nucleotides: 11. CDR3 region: CASSPWGSGGKSYNEQFF. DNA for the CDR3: TGTGCCAGCAGCCCCTGGGGTAGCGGGGGGAAGTCCTACAATGAGCAGTTCTTC.

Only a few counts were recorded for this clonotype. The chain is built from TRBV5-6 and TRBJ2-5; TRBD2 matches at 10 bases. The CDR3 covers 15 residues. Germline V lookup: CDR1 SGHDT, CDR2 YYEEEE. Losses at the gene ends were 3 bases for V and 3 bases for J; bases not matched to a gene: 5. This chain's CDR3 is CASSSILAGEETQYF. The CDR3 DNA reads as TGTGCCAGCAGCTCGATTCTAGCGGGGGAAGAGACCCAGTACTTC. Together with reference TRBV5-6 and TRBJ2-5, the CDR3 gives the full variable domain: DAGVTQSPTHLIKTRGQQVTLRCSPKSGHDTVSWYQQALGQGPQFIFQYYEEEERQRGNFPDRFSGHQFPNYSSELNVNALLLGDSALYLCASSSILAGEETQYFGPGTRLLVL.

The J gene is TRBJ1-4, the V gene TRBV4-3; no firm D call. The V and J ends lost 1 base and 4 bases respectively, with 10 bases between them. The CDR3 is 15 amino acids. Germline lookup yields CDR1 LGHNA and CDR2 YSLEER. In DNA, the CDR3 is TGCGCCAGCAGCCAAGCACACAATTTTAATGAAAAACTGTTTTTT. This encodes CASSQAHNFNEKLFF.

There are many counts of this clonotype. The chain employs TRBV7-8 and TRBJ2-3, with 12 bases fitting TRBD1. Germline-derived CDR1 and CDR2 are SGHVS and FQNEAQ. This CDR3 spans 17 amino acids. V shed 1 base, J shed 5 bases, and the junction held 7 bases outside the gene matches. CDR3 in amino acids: CASSLVRDRGREDTQYF. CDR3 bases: TGTGCCAGCAGCTTAGTGAGGGACAGGGGGCGTGAAGATACGCAGTATTTT.

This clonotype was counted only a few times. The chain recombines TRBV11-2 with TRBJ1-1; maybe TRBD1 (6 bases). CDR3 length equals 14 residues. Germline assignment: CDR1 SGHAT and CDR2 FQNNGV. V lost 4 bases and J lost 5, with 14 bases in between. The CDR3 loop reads CASSSLFGTTEAFF. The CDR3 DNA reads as TGTGCCAGCAGCTCTCTTTTTGGGACAACTGAAGCTTTCTTT.

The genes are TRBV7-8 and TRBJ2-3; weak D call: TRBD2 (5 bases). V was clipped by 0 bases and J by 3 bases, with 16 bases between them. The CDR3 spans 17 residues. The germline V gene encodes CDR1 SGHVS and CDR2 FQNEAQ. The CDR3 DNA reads TGTGCCAGCAGCTTAGCTGTCTTTGGACGGGGTACAGATACGCAGTATTTT. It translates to CASSLAVFGRGTDTQYF.

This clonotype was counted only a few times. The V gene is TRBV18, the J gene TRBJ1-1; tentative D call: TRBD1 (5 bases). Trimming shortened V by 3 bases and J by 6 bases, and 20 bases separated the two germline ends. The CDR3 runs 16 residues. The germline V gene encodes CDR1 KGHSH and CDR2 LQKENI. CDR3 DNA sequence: TGTGCCAGCTCACCCGCCACTACCGGACAAAGAGCTGAAGCTTTCTTT. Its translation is CASSPATTGQRAEAFF. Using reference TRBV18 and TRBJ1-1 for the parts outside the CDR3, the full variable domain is NAGVMQNPRHLVRRRGQEARLRCSPMKGHSHVYWYRQLPEEGLKFMVYLQKENIIDESGMPKERFSAEFPKEGPSILRIQQVVRGDSAAYFCASSPATTGQRAEAFFGQGTRLTVV.

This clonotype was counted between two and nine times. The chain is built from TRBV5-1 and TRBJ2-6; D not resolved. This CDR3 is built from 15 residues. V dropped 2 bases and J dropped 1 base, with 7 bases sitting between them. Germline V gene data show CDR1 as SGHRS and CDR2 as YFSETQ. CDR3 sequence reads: CASSLSRSGANVLTF. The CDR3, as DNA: TGCGCCAGCAGCTTAAGTAGATCTGGGGCCAACGTCCTGACTTTC. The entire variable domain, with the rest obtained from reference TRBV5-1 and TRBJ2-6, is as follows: KAGVTQTPRYLIKTRGQQVTLSCSPISGHRSVSWYQQTPGQGLQFLFEYFSETQRNKGNFPGRFSGRQFSNSRSEMNVSTLELGDSALYLCASSLSRSGANVLTFGAGSRLTVL.

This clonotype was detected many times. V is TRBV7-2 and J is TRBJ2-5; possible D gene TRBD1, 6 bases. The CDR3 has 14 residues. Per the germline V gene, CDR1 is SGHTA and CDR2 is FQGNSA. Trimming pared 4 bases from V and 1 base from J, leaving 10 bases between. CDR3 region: CASSSTGTQETQYF. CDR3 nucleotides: TGTGCCAGCAGCTCTACAGGGACCCAAGAGACCCAGTACTTC.

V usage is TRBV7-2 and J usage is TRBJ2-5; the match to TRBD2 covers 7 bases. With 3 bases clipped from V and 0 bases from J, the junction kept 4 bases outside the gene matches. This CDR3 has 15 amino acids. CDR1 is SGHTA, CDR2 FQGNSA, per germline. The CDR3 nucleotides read TGTGCCAGCAGCTTGAGGCGGGGGAACCAAGAGACCCAGTACTTC. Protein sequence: CASSLRRGNQETQYF.

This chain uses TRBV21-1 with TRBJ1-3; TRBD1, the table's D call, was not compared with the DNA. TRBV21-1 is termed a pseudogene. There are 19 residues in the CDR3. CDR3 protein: CASIFPRTQQQLSGNTIYF. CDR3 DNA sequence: TGTGCCAGCATCTTCCCGAGAACTCAACAACAACTCTCTGGAAACACCATATATTTT.

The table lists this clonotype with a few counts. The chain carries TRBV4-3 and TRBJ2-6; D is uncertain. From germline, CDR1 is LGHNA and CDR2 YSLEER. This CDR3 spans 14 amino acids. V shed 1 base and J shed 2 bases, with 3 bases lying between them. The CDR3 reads CASSQGAGANVLTF. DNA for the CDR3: TGCGCCAGCAGCCAAGGGGCTGGGGCCAACGTCCTGACTTTC.

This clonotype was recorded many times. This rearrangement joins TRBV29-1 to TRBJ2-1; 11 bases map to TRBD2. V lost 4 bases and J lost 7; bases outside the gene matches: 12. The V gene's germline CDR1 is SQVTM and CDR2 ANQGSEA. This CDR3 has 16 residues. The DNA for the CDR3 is TGCAGCGTTGTCGGCCTAGCGGGGGGTGATCTGAATGAGCAGTTCTTC. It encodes CSVVGLAGGDLNEQFF.

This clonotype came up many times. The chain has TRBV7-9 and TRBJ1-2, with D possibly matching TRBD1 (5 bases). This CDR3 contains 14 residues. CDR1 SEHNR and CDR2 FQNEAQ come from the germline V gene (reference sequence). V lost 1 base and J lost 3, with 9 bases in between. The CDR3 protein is CASSLVLGDYGYTF. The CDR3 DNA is TGTGCCAGCAGCTTAGTATTAGGGGACTATGGCTACACCTTC.

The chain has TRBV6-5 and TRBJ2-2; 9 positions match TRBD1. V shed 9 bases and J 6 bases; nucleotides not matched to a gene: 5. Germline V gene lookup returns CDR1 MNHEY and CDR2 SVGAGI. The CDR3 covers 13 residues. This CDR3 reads CASRTGVAGELFF. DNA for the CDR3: TGTGCCAGTCGGACAGGGGTGGCCGGGGAGCTGTTTTTT.

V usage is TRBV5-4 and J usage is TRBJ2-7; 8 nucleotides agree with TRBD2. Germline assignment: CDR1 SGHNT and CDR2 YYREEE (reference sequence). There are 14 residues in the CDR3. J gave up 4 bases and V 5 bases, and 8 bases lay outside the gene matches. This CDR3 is CASRAGTSDYEQYV. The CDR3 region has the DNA TGTGCCAGCAGAGCCGGGACTAGTGATTACGAGCAGTACGTC.

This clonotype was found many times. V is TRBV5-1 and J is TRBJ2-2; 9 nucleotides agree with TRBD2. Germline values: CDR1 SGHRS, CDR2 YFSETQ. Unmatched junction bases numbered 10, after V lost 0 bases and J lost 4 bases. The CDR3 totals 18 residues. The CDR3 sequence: CASSLVRDSGGPTGELFF. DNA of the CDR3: TGCGCCAGCAGCTTGGTTCGGGACAGCGGGGGGCCCACCGGGGAGCTGTTTTTT.

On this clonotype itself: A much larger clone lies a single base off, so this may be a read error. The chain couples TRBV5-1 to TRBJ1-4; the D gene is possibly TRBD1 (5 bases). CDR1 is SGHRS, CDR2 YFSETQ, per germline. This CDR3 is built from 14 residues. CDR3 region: CASSPRGANEKLIF. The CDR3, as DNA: TGCGCCAGCAGCCCCCGCGGGGCTAATGAAAAACTGATTTTT.

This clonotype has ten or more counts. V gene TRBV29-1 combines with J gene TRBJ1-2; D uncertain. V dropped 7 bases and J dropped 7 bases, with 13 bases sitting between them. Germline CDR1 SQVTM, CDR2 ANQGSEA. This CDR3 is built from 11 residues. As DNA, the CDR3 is TGCAGCGCCCTCTTGGGTGGTGGCTACACCTTC. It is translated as CSALLGGGYTF.

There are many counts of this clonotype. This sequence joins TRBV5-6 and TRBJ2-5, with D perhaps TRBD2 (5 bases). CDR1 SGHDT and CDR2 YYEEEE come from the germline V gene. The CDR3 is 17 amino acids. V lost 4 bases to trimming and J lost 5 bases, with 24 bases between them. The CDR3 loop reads CASSAVKAWSWEETQYF. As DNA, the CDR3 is TGTGCCAGCAGCGCGGTCAAGGCATGGTCCTGGGAGGAGACCCAGTACTTC.

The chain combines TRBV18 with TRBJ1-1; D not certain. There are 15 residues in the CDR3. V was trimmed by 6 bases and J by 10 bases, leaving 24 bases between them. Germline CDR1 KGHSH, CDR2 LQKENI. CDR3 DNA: TGTGCCAGCTCCCCCGGGTGGGATGGAGAAAGAACAGCTTTCTTT. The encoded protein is CASSPGWDGERTAFF.

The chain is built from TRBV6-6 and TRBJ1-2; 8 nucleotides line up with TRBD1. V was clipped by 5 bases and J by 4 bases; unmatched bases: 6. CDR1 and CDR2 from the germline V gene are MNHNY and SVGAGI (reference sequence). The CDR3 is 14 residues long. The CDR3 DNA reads TGTGCCAGCAGTGACGGACAGGGCACCTATGGCTACACCTTC. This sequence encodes CASSDGQGTYGYTF.

This CDR3 reads CSVEGGDGTKNIQYF. CDR3 DNA: TGCAGCGTTGAAGGGGGGGACGGGACCAAAAACATTCAGTACTTC. The rearrangement links TRBV29-1 to TRBJ2-4; D might be TRBD2 (6 bases). This CDR3 has 15 amino acids. V lost 1 base and J 2 bases, leaving 12 bases between the germline ends. In germline, CDR1 is SQVTM, CDR2 ANQGSEA.

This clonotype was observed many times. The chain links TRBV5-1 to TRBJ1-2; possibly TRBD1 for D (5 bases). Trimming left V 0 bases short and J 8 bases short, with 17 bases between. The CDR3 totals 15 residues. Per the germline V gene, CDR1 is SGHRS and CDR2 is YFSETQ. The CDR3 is CASSLAAGESSGYTF. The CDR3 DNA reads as TGCGCCAGCAGCTTGGCCGCGGGGGAGAGCTCAGGCTACACCTTC.